This TCR beta chain derives from a study of beta chain features in type 1 diabetes. The CDR3 totals 13 residues. Germline CDR1 and CDR2: MDHEN and SYDVKM. Trimming shortened V by 2 bases and J by 3 bases, and 7 bases separated the two germline ends. This clone was seen only a few times. Expressed TCRB transcripts got sequenced, as all isolated RNA was reverse transcribed. TCRdb keeps only in-frame clones here, not all; method: immunoSEQ multiplex PCR. The data show 500,000 to 700,000 clones, roughly a sixth seen once. The sample was naive CD4+ T cells from blood. The chain is built from TRBV28 and TRBJ1-1; unclear D gene. The clonotype was recovered from a young man in good health. The CDR3 is CASSLPGHTEAFF. The CDR3 DNA reads TGTGCCAGCAGTTTACCGGGCCACACTGAAGCTTTCTTT.